A single sample gave rise to the 6 T cell receptor beta chains below, sequenced in a study of T cell responses to AZD1222 COVID-19 vaccine. TCRdb's table, derived via immunoSEQ multiplex PCR, lists solely in-frame clones and lacks some. Among 100,000 or so clones listed, approximately 88% were seen once. Sequenced material: peripheral blood, taken on day 0 of AZD1222 vaccination. The receptors shown here come from an adult in good health.

This chain connects TRBV27 to TRBJ2-5, with 8 bases matching TRBD2. The CDR3 spans 16 residues. Germline V gives CDR1 MNHEY, CDR2 SMNVEV (reference sequence). V trimming: 2 bases; J trimming: 7 bases; junction bases outside the gene matches: 12. The CDR3 coding sequence is TGTGCCAGCAGTTTAAGCCTAGCGGGTGAACGCCGGACCCAGTACTTC. It encodes CASSLSLAGERRTQYF.

This chain joins TRBV30 and TRBJ1-5; weak D call: TRBD1 (6 bases). V was pared by 3 bases and J by 5 bases, with 11 bases between. The CDR3 runs 13 residues. Germline-derived CDR1 and CDR2 are GTSNPN and SVGIG (reference sequence). CDR3 bases: TGTGCCTGGAGCCCGGGGGGCGATCAGCCCCAGCATTTT. Residues: CAWSPGGDQPQHF.

This chain connects TRBV28 to TRBJ2-1; D is possibly TRBD2 (5 bases). This CDR3 is built from 15 residues. The V gene lost 2 bases and the J gene lost 4 bases, with 12 bases spanning the gap. Germline CDR1 is MDHEN and CDR2 is SYDVKM. The CDR3 is CASSLTRDLYNEQFF. Here the CDR3 DNA reads TGTGCCAGCAGTTTAACCCGGGATCTATACAATGAGCAGTTCTTC.

The CDR3 loop reads CSATGDYYGYTF. The CDR3 DNA is TGCAGCGCGACAGGGGACTATTATGGCTACACCTTC. The V call is TRBV29-1, the J call TRBJ1-2, with 8 bases that match TRBD1. Germline lookup yields CDR1 SQVTM and CDR2 ANQGSEA. The CDR3 spans 12 residues. The V and J ends lost 7 bases and 5 bases, in that order; junction bases with no gene match: 6.

The gene calls are TRBV9 and TRBJ2-7; D gene uncertain. Deletions cut 3 bases from V and 4 bases from J, with 11 bases between. This CDR3 is built from 13 residues. Germline V gives CDR1 SGDLS, CDR2 YYNGEE. The CDR3 DNA reads as TGTGCCAGCAGCGAGTTTCCGGGTTACGAGCAGTACTTC. Translated: CASSEFPGYEQYF.

J is TRBJ1-5 and V is TRBV6-5; the match to TRBD1 covers 7 bases. The germline V gene encodes CDR1 MNHEY and CDR2 SVGAGI. CDR3 length equals 13 residues. Germline trimming cut 6 bases from V and 5 bases from J; bases unmatched to any gene: 4. DNA for the CDR3: TGTGCCAGCAGCCGGGACAGAGATCAGCCCCAGCATTTT. It encodes CASSRDRDQPQHF.